A selection of T cell receptor beta chains follows, all from one sample in a study of tumor-infiltrating lymphocytes in primary liver carcinoma. In TCRdb, the multiplex PCR reads were re-called with MiXCR into one record per CDR3 protein. The repertoire holds just over 20,000 distinct CDR3 sequences, with 60% to 80% as singletons. The sample consisted of liver tumor tissue from sampling region 4. Source of these receptors: a woman under 40 with primary liver carcinoma and hepatitis B virus infection. Both conserved end residues are part of each CDR3. Each record gives: V gene, J gene, D gene, CDR3 length, clone size, CDR3 DNA, CDR3 protein. A D gene is named only where the DNA matches it firmly. Only some rows state a clone size, as once, few, many or a class for expanded clones.

TRBV11-2	TRBJ1-2	TRBD1	13	NA	TGTGTCAACACTCAGGGGGGGGGTGGAGGTTACACCTTC	CVNTQGGGGGYTF
TRBV11-2	TRBJ2-1	TRBD2	16	many	TGTGCCAGCAGCTCGCGCCCCAGCGGGAGGATCTATGAGCAGTTCTTC	CASSSRPSGRIYEQFF
TRBV29-1	TRBJ2-1	NA	16	medium-sized	TGCAGCGTCGCCGGGGACGGCCTTCTTTCCTACAATGAGCAGTTCTTC	CSVAGDGLLSYNEQFF
TRBV12-3/TRBV12-4	TRBJ2-1	NA	16	medium-sized	TGTGCCAGCAAACTTGGGGACGGCATCTCCTACAATGAGCAGTTCTTC	CASKLGDGISYNEQFF
TRBV28	TRBJ2-7	NA	14	many	TGTGCCAGCAAACGACCGGGACTCTCCTACGAGCAGTACTTC	CASKRPGLSYEQYF
TRBV6-1	TRBJ2-7	TRBD1	15	many	TGTGCCAGCAGTGACGGGACAGGGGTGCTATACGAGCAGTATTTC	CASSDGTGVLYEQYF
TRBV7-9	TRBJ2-7	NA	12	NA	TGTGCCACCGGGGCAGGGTACCACTATCAGTACTTC	CATGAGYHYQYF
TRBV6-1	TRBJ2-7	TRBD2	13	NA	TGTGCTAGCAGTGAATGGCGGGGGAACGAGCAGTATTTC	CASSEWRGNEQYF
TRBV12-3/TRBV12-4	TRBJ1-5	NA	16	NA	TGTGCCAGCTGCCGGTTAGATACGGGGACCGATCGGCCCCAGCATTTT	CASCRLDTGTDRPQHF
TRBV11-1	TRBJ2-7	NA	13	NA	TGTACCAGCACCTTAGGATACCTCCGTGAGCAGTGCTTC	CTSTLGYLREQCF
TRBV10-3	TRBJ2-1	TRBD2	16	NA	TGTTCCATCAGTGATTCGGCAGCGGGAACCTACAATGAGCAGTTCTTC	CSISDSAAGTYNEQFF
TRBV29-1	TRBJ2-1	NA	12	NA	TGCAGCGCCCTACTGGACTACGATGAGCAGTTCTTC	CSALLDYDEQFF
TRBV11-2	TRBJ1-1	NA	14	many	TGTGCCAGCAGCTTAGATCGTGGGGCCACCTGGGCTTTCTTT	CASSLDRGATWAFF
TRBV6-5	TRBJ1-6	NA	15	NA	TGTGGCAGCGGGGAAAGGAGTACCCCCCTTTCACCCCTCCACTTT	CGSGERSTPLSPLHF
TRBV4-3	TRBJ2-1	NA	16	once	TGCGCCAGCAGCCAAGATCTGGGGAGCTCCTACAATGATCAGTTCTTC	CASSQDLGSSYNDQFF
TRBV11-1	TRBJ2-7	NA	15	NA	TGTGCCTGCAGCCCCCGGGACGTCCGTTTCTACGAGCTGTACTTC	CACSPRDVRFYELYF
TRBV5-6	TRBJ2-2	NA	15	NA	TGCGCCAGCAGCTTGGCACCCGGAGTCACCAGGGAACTGTTTTTT	CASSLAPGVTRELFF
TRBV11-2	TRBJ1-1	TRBD1	20	NA	TGTGCCAGCAGTACTCGGGACAGGGGGCGCAAGAGCTGGAGTAACACTGAAGCATTCTTT	CASSTRDRGRKSWSNTEAFF
TRBV29-1	TRBJ1-2	NA	11	NA	TGCAGCGTTGAAGATCAGACCAGCTACACCTTC	CSVEDQTSYTF
TRBV20-1	TRBJ2-7	TRBD2	14	NA	TGCAGTGCACCCCGGGCTAGCGGAAGATACGAGCAGTATTTC	CSAPRASGRYEQYF
TRBV5-4	TRBJ1-1	NA	13	NA	TGTACCAGCAGCTTAATAGGGAGAACTGAAGCTTTCTTT	CTSSLIGRTEAFF
TRBV11-2	TRBJ2-1	NA	14	many	TGTGCCAGCAGCTTAGAACGGATGAACAATGAGCAGTTCTTC	CASSLERMNNEQFF
TRBV4-1	TRBJ2-2	NA	18	NA	TGCGCCGGCAGCCTGACCAAGAAATGGACGTCTAGCACCGGGGAGCTGTTTTTT	CAGSLTKKWTSSTGELFF
TRBV4-2	TRBJ2-7	NA	18	NA	TGTACCAGCAGCCAGGAACACCTAGGACATGGGGGACCGCGCGAACAGTACTTC	CTSSQEHLGHGGPREQYF
TRBV11-2	TRBJ2-3	NA	16	NA	TGTGCTAGCGGCCGGACGCGACAGGGAAGAGGAGATACGCAGTATTTT	CASGRTRQGRGDTQYF
TRBV11-1	TRBJ2-7	NA	15	NA	TGTGCCAGTAGCACCCGGGACGCCCGTTTCTACGAGCAATACTTC	CASSTRDARFYEQYF
TRBV4-3	TRBJ1-2	NA	15	NA	TGTGTCAGCAGCCAAGACTGGTGCAGGGTGAATGGCTACACCTTC	CVSSQDWCRVNGYTF
TRBV29-1	TRBJ2-3	NA	14	NA	TGCTGCCCCCGCTCAGGAAGCGTTGCGGATACGCAGTATTTT	CCPRSGSVADTQYF
TRBV28	TRBJ1-6	NA	14	NA	TGTACCAACAGTGGGCTATCCGGAGCTTCACCCCTCCATTTT	CTNSGLSGASPLHF
TRBV4-3	TRBJ2-7	TRBD2	18	NA	TGCGCCACCAACCAAGCTGCGACGGGGGGTCACATTAGCTACGAGCAGTACTTC	CATNQAATGGHISYEQYF
TRBV25-1	TRBJ2-1	NA	10	NA	TGTGCCGGCAGGCATTTTGAACAGTTCTTC	CAGRHFEQFF
TRBV9	TRBJ2-5	TRBD2	15	NA	TGTGCCAGCAGCGTAAGGACTAGCGGGCGAGGGACCCAGTACTTC	CASSVRTSGRGTQYF
TRBV4-3	TRBJ2-1	TRBD2	16	NA	TGCGCCAGAAGCAAAAACGTAGCGGGAACCAGAGATGAGCAGTTCTTC	CARSKNVAGTRDEQFF
TRBV6-5	TRBJ2-6	NA	16	NA	TGTGCAAGGAGTCCTCAAACTGGGGCAGGGGCCAACGTCCGGACTTTC	CARSPQTGAGANVRTF
TRBV29-1	TRBJ1-1	TRBD1	13	many	TGCAGCGTAACGGACAGGGGGCACACTGAAGCTTTCTTT	CSVTDRGHTEAFF
TRBV29-1	TRBJ2-1	TRBD2	12	NA	TGCAGCTACCTAAGGGACTACATTGAGCAGTTCTTC	CSYLRDYIEQFF
TRBV4-1	TRBJ1-4	NA	10	NA	TGCGCCAGTGGCTGTGTAAAACTGTTTTTT	CASGCVKLFF
TRBV7-9	TRBJ1-2	NA	16	NA	TGTGCCAGCAGCTTAGCGTCCCGAGGCCAGACGAATGGCTACAAGTTC	CASSLASRGQTNGYKF
TRBV10-3	TRBJ2-1	TRBD2	16	NA	TGTGCCTTCAGTGAGTCGGCAGCGGGGGCATACAATAAGCAGTTCTTC	CAFSESAAGAYNKQFF
TRBV6-6	TRBJ2-2	TRBD2	14	once	TGTGCCAGCGTCCCGGGACTAGCGGCCGGGGAGCTGTTTTTT	CASVPGLAAGELFF
TRBV9	TRBJ2-3	TRBD2	18	NA	TGTGTCAGTAGCGTCTCATCTAGCGGGAGGCCTCCCGTAGATACGCAGTATTTT	CVSSVSSSGRPPVDTQYF
TRBV6-1	TRBJ2-4	TRBD2	19	NA	TGTGCCAGCACCCTAGCGGGGGGGCCTTTCGGGCTAGCCAAAAATATTCAGTACTTC	CASTLAGGPFGLAKNIQYF
TRBV7-8	TRBJ2-7	NA	18	NA	TGTGCCAACAGCATGGGTCGCGGTCGTACTATGAGCTCCTACGTGCAGTACTTC	CANSMGRGRTMSSYVQYF
TRBV6-5	TRBJ2-1	NA	15	NA	TGTGCAAGCAGTTGGACAAGCGCGTCCTACAATGAGCAGCTCTTC	CASSWTSASYNEQLF
TRBV16	TRBJ2-7	NA	14	many	TGTGCCAGCGGAAAACCGGGCTCCCCCTACGAGCAGTACTTC	CASGKPGSPYEQYF
TRBV6-5	TRBJ2-7	NA	15	NA	TGTGCCAACACTTACAAGGACAGCAACTCCTACGAGCAGTACTTC	CANTYKDSNSYEQYF
TRBV11-2	TRBJ2-1	TRBD2	15	NA	TGTGCCGGCAGCTCGACTAGCGGGTGTTTGGGTGAGCAGTTCTTC	CAGSSTSGCLGEQFF
TRBV4-1	TRBJ2-5	NA	15	NA	TGCGCCAGCAGCCAAGACACAAGCGGACAGGAGACCCAGTACTTC	CASSQDTSGQETQYF